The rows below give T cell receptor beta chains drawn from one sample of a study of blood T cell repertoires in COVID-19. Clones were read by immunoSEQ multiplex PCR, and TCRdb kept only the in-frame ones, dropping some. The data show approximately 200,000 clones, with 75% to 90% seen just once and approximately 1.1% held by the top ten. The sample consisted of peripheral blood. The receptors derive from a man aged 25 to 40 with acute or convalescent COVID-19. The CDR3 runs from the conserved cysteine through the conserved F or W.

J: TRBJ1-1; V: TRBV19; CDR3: CASSLRRDSLEAFF
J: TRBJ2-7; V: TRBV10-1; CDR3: CASSESPVREQYF
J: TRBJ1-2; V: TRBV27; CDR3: CASSSSPGTNGYTF
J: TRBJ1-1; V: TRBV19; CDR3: CASSWGEGRSEAFF
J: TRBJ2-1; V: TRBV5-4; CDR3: CASARRGDLEEQFF
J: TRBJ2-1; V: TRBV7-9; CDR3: CASLAGGISYNEQFF
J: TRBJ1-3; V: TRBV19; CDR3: CASGPPGNTIYF
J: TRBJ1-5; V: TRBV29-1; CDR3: CSVGGTGGDNQPQHF
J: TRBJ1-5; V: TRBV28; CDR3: CASSSGLNQPQHF
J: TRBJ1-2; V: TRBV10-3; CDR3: CAIGQIYGYTF
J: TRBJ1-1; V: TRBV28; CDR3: CASSRHRANTEAFF